This passage covers 32 T cell receptor beta chains from one sample sequenced in a study of blood T cell repertoires in COVID-19. The data were produced by immunoSEQ multiplex PCR, yet TCRdb's version contains in-frame clones alone and is incomplete. The sample includes approximately 200,000 clones, over 75% of them seen just once. Sequenced: PBMCs or T cells enriched from blood (not recorded which). All receptors derive from a woman aged 35 to 49 with acute COVID-19.

The V and J genes are TRBV10-3 and TRBJ1-5, with D maybe TRBD1 (6 bases). Germline CDR1 ENHRY, CDR2 SYGVKD. The length of the CDR3 is 15 residues. Trimming cost V 5 bases and J 7 bases, with 18 bases left between them. The CDR3 here is CAISREQGGVQPQHF. DNA for the CDR3: TGTGCCATCAGTAGAGAACAGGGTGGGGTGCAGCCCCAGCATTTT.

The chain employs TRBV27 and TRBJ1-1; 7 bases match TRBD1. V shed 6 bases, J shed 0 bases, and the junction held 4 bases outside the gene matches. CDR3 length equals 14 residues. Germline V gives CDR1 MNHEY, CDR2 SMNVEV (reference sequence). This chain's CDR3 is CASSQTGVNTEAFF. The CDR3 DNA follows: TGTGCCAGCAGCCAAACAGGGGTGAACACTGAAGCTTTCTTT.

The genes are TRBV18 and TRBJ2-7; TRBD2 agrees at 12 bases. CDR3 length: 15 amino acids. The V segment lost 2 bases and the J segment 6 bases; nucleotides outside the gene matches: 5. Germline assignment: CDR1 KGHSH and CDR2 LQKENI. CDR3 residues: CASSPKTSGSVEQYF. In DNA form, the CDR3 reads TGTGCCAGCTCACCAAAGACTAGCGGGAGTGTCGAGCAGTACTTC. The full variable domain, rest sourced from reference TRBV18 and TRBJ2-7, is NAGVMQNPRHLVRRRGQEARLRCSPMKGHSHVYWYRQLPEEGLKFMVYLQKENIIDESGMPKERFSAEFPKEGPSILRIQQVVRGDSAAYFCASSPKTSGSVEQYFGPGTRLTVT.

The chain links TRBV2 to TRBJ2-1, with D possibly matching TRBD1 (6 bases). V lost 7 bases to trimming and J lost 10 bases, with 20 bases between them. Per germline, CDR1 SNHLY and CDR2 FYNNEI. This CDR3 contains 14 residues. DNA of the CDR3: TGTGCCAGCATTAGGACAGATGTTGTTAGGGAGCAGTTCTTC. Its protein product is CASIRTDVVREQFF. The entire variable domain, with the rest obtained from reference TRBV2 and TRBJ2-1, is as follows: EPEVTQTPSHQVTQMGQEVILRCVPISNHLYFYWYRQILGQKVEFLVSFYNNEISEKSEIFDDQFSVERPDGSNFTLKIRSTKLEDSAMYFCASIRTDVVREQFFGPGTRLTVL.

This chain uses TRBV29-1 with TRBJ1-2; D is possibly TRBD1 (5 bases). CDR1 is SQVTM and CDR2 is ANQGSEA in the germline V gene. V lost 2 bases to trimming and J lost 6 bases, with 13 bases between them. The CDR3 loop spans 13 amino acids. The CDR3 here is CSVELSGEHGYTF. Here the CDR3 DNA reads TGCAGCGTTGAACTCTCGGGGGAGCATGGCTACACCTTC.

The V call is TRBV28, the J call TRBJ1-1, with D possibly being TRBD1 (5 bases). Trimming pared 5 bases from V and 4 bases from J, leaving 5 bases between. The CDR3 contains 11 residues. Germline assignment: CDR1 MDHEN and CDR2 SYDVKM. For the CDR3, the DNA is TGTGCCAGCAGTCAGGGCACTGAAGCTTTCTTT. Its protein is CASSQGTEAFF. Full variable domain (outside the CDR3, taken from reference TRBV28 and TRBJ1-1): DVKVTQSSRYLVKRTGEKVFLECVQDMDHENMFWYRQDPGLGLRLIYFSYDVKMKEKGDIPEGYSVSREKKERFSLILESASTNQTSMYLCASSQGTEAFFGQGTRLTVV.

This chain connects TRBV30 to TRBJ1-5; 11 bases agree with TRBD1. Germline lookup yields CDR1 GTSNPN and CDR2 SVGIG (reference sequence). V gave up 1 base and J gave up 6 bases; unmatched junction bases: 2. This CDR3 contains 14 residues. DNA of the CDR3: TGTGCCTGGAGTGGGACAGGGGGCGGTCAGCCCCAGCATTTT. It codes for CAWSGTGGGQPQHF.

The CDR3 reads CASSYEGDYTYEQYF. CDR3 nucleotide sequence: TGTGCCAGCAGTTACGAGGGGGACTATACCTACGAGCAGTACTTC. The chain recombines TRBV6-5 with TRBJ2-7; TRBD2 is a possible D gene (7 bases). V was clipped by 2 bases and J by 2 bases, with 13 bases between them. The CDR3 has 15 residues. Germline V lookup: CDR1 MNHEY, CDR2 SVGAGI.

The rearrangement joins TRBV5-4 to TRBJ1-1, with D unresolved. Germline CDR1 and CDR2: SGHNT and YYREEE (reference sequence). The V and J ends lost 0 bases and 3 bases respectively, with 9 bases between them. The CDR3 covers 14 residues. The CDR3 coding sequence is TGTGCCAGCAGCTTGGGTGGGCAGGACACTGAAGCTTTCTTT. Translated: CASSLGGQDTEAFF.

V usage is TRBV5-1 and J usage is TRBJ2-3, with a possible D match to TRBD1 (6 bases). V gave up 2 bases and J gave up 0 bases, with 10 bases separating them. Germline V CDR1 and CDR2: SGHRS, YFSETQ. The CDR3 has 15 amino acids. CDR3 coding DNA: TGCGCCAGCAGCTTAAACAGGGCCAGCACAGATACGCAGTATTTT. As protein: CASSLNRASTDTQYF.

This clone was recorded once. The chain uses TRBV2 and TRBJ1-3; D not resolved. Trimming removed 2 bases at V and 1 base at J, with 9 bases between. The CDR3 has 15 amino acids. CDR1 is SNHLY and CDR2 is FYNNEI in the germline V gene. The CDR3 protein is CASSEFRLSGNTIYF. The CDR3 nucleotides read TGTGCCAGCAGTGAATTCAGGTTGTCTGGAAACACCATATATTTT.

V usage is TRBV28 and J usage is TRBJ1-2, with D tentatively TRBD1 (5 bases). This CDR3 spans 14 amino acids. The V gene's germline CDR1 is MDHEN and CDR2 SYDVKM. The V gene lost 3 bases and the J gene lost 4 bases, with 12 bases spanning the gap. As DNA, the CDR3 is TGTGCCAGCAGTTTTGGCAGGGCGGTCTATGGCTACACCTTC. Residues: CASSFGRAVYGYTF.

This clone was seen just once. The rearrangement uses TRBV6-5 and TRBJ1-2; D is unclear. CDR3 length: 15 amino acids. V lost 2 bases, J lost 3 bases, and 13 bases lay in between. The germline CDR1 and CDR2 sequences are MNHEY and SVGAGI. The CDR3 DNA follows: TGTGCCAGCAGTTACGGTCGGGGAGCGGACTATGGCTACACCTTC. It is translated as CASSYGRGADYGYTF.

The V gene is TRBV7-3, the J gene TRBJ2-1; 8 bases map to TRBD2. Germline V lookup: CDR1 SGHTA, CDR2 FQGTGA. CDR3 length equals 15 residues. V trimming: 5 bases; J trimming: 0 bases; junction bases outside the gene matches: 3. Here the CDR3 DNA reads TGTGCCAGCAGCGCCAGCGGGAGCTCCTACAATGAGCAGTTCTTC. It yields the protein CASSASGSSYNEQFF.

The genes are TRBV18 and TRBJ2-5; 7 positions agree with TRBD1. This CDR3 region has 14 residues. Germline loops: CDR1 KGHSH, CDR2 LQKENI. J lost 5 bases, V lost 3 bases, and 6 bases had no gene match. Here the CDR3 DNA reads TGTGCCAGCTCACCGACAGGGAGAGGGGAGACCCAGTACTTC. Its protein product is CASSPTGRGETQYF.

The chain employs TRBV27 and TRBJ1-1, with TRBD1 as a possible D gene (6 bases). This CDR3 is 15 amino acids long. V lost 5 bases, J lost 5 bases, and 18 bases lay in between. The germline CDR1 and CDR2 sequences are MNHEY and SMNVEV (reference sequence). The CDR3 sequence is CASSPYTGRETEAFF. The CDR3 nucleotides are TGTGCCAGCAGTCCCTATACAGGGAGGGAAACTGAAGCTTTCTTT.

The chain uses TRBV21-1 and TRBJ1-6. TRBV21-1 is a listed pseudogene. The CDR3 is 15 amino acids. The CDR3 loop reads CASSKAEGGNSPLHF. CDR3 in DNA: TGTGCCAGCAGCAAAGCCGAGGGGGGGAATTCACCCCTCCACTTT.

The rearrangement links TRBV6-5 to TRBJ1-5; TRBD1 matches at 7 bases. V shed 6 bases and J 2 bases; nucleotides not matched to a gene: 4. Germline CDR1 MNHEY, CDR2 SVGAGI. This CDR3 contains 14 residues. CDR3 bases: TGTGCCAGCAGGCCTACAGGGGGCAATCAGCCCCAGCATTTT. It yields the protein CASRPTGGNQPQHF.

This clone showed up just once. The CDR3 DNA reads TGTGCCAGCACCCCCGACAGAGTTAACTATGGCTACACCTTC. It yields the protein CASTPDRVNYGYTF. The J gene is TRBJ1-2, the V gene TRBV6-5; maybe TRBD1 (5 bases). V dropped 7 bases and J dropped 1 base, with 13 bases sitting between them. Germline values: CDR1 MNHEY, CDR2 SVGAGI. The CDR3 sequence is 14 residues long.

The CDR3 region has the DNA TGTGCCAGCAGCTTAGCCCGGACAGATACGCAGTATTTT. Amino acid sequence: CASSLARTDTQYF. The rearrangement joins TRBV7-6 to TRBJ2-3; D is unresolved. The CDR3 runs to 13 residues. From germline, CDR1 is SGHVS and CDR2 FNYEAQ. V was pared by 0 bases and J by 3 bases, with 4 bases between.

There are a few counts of this clone. The same CDR3 is also encoded by other DNA sequences in this sample. The V and J genes are TRBV19 and TRBJ1-5; 11 positions match TRBD1. Trimming at V came to 6 bases and at J to 5 bases, leaving 0 bases not matched to a gene. Germline V lookup: CDR1 LNHDA, CDR2 SQIVND (reference sequence). This CDR3 comprises 13 residues. The CDR3 protein is CASRGQGDQPQHF. The CDR3 region has the DNA TGTGCCAGTAGGGGACAGGGGGATCAGCCCCAGCATTTT.

The rearrangement links TRBV18 to TRBJ2-1; TRBD2 matches 15 bases. CDR1 and CDR2 (germline): KGHSH, LQKENI. CDR3 length equals 17 residues. V was pared by 3 bases and J by 5 bases, with 5 bases of the junction left unmatched. DNA for the CDR3: TGTGCCAGCTCACCTTACGGACTAGCGGGAGGGCACAATGAGCAGTTCTTC. Its protein product is CASSPYGLAGGHNEQFF.

V usage is TRBV7-3 and J usage is TRBJ1-6; 10 nucleotides align to TRBD1. This CDR3 comprises 14 residues. V gave up 5 bases and J gave up 10 bases; unmatched junction bases: 5. CDR1 is SGHTA, CDR2 FQGTGA, per germline. CDR3 sequence: CASSRQGAVSPLHF. The CDR3 DNA is TGTGCCAGCAGCCGACAGGGGGCTGTGTCACCCCTCCACTTT.

The chain couples TRBV2 to TRBJ1-1; 8 nucleotides agree with TRBD1. Germline-derived CDR1 and CDR2 are SNHLY and FYNNEI. This CDR3 spans 14 amino acids. V lost 6 bases, J lost 1 base, and 4 bases stayed unmatched. CDR3 in DNA: TGTGCCAGCAGGAGGGACAGGCCGAACACTGAAGCTTTCTTT. Encoded protein: CASRRDRPNTEAFF.

The rearrangement links TRBV4-1 to TRBJ2-7; possible D gene TRBD2, 5 bases. Trimming took off 1 base at V and 7 bases at J, with 17 bases between the two ends. The CDR3 sequence is 15 residues long. The germline CDR1 and CDR2 sequences are MGHRA and YSYEKL. The CDR3, as DNA: TGCGCCAGCAGCCAAGTGGATCGGGAAAGGCGGGAGCAGTACTTC. Protein product: CASSQVDRERREQYF.

In this sample, this clone turned up a few times. V gene TRBV5-1 combines with J gene TRBJ1-4, with D uncertain. CDR1 is SGHRS and CDR2 is YFSETQ in the germline V gene. V lost 5 bases, J lost 0 bases, and 11 bases lay in between. This CDR3 is 15 amino acids long. CDR3 bases: TGCGCCAGCAGGTCTACGGGAGCAACTAATGAAAAACTGTTTTTT. This encodes CASRSTGATNEKLFF.

The chain links TRBV29-1 to TRBJ2-2, with 8 bases aligning to TRBD2. The CDR3 has 14 residues. CDR1 SQVTM and CDR2 ANQGSEA come from the germline V gene. V lost 6 bases, J lost 4 bases, and 7 bases stayed unmatched. CDR3 in amino acids: CSVLAGRSTGELFF. CDR3 nucleotides: TGCAGCGTATTAGCGGGAAGATCCACCGGGGAGCTGTTTTTT.

The V and J genes are TRBV15 and TRBJ2-3, with D possibly TRBD2 on 6 matching bases. CDR1 and CDR2 (germline): LNHNV, YYDKDF (reference sequence). This CDR3 is 15 amino acids long. Between the trimmed V and J ends, which lost 0 bases and 2 bases, there was a span of 9 bases. The chain's CDR3 is CATSRDKRVTDTQYF. As DNA, the CDR3 is TGTGCCACCAGCAGAGATAAGCGGGTCACAGATACGCAGTATTTT. Full variable domain (missing parts from reference TRBV15 and TRBJ2-3): DAMVIQNPRYQVTQFGKPVTLSCSQTLNHNVMYWYQQKSSQAPKLLFHYYDKDFNNEADTPDNFQSRRPNTSFCFLDIRSPGLGDTAMYLCATSRDKRVTDTQYFGPGTRLTVL.

The chain links TRBV5-5 to TRBJ1-5; D possibly corresponds to TRBD1 (5 bases). The CDR3 sequence is 14 residues long. The germline V and J ends were trimmed by 0 bases and 6 bases, with 10 bases remaining between them. The germline CDR1 and CDR2 sequences are SGHKS and YYEKEE (reference sequence). The CDR3 DNA follows: TGTGCCAGCAGCTTGGTAGGGGAAGGTCAGCCCCAGCATTTT. Translating gives CASSLVGEGQPQHF.

The rearrangement links TRBV7-3 to TRBJ1-6; possible D gene TRBD1, 6 bases. Between the trimmed V and J ends, which lost 3 bases and 10 bases, there was a span of 10 bases. The germline CDR1 and CDR2 sequences are SGHTA and FQGTGA. This CDR3 is built from 13 residues. The CDR3 spells CASSFSGESPLHF. CDR3 in DNA: TGTGCCAGCAGCTTCTCAGGGGAGTCACCCCTCCACTTT.

The V and J genes are TRBV3-1 (or the pseudogene TRBV3-2) and TRBJ1-5, with a weak D call TRBD1 (5 bases). This CDR3 spans 15 amino acids. V was shortened by 4 bases and J by 6 bases, with 16 bases between the two germline ends. The V gene's germline CDR1 is LGHDT and CDR2 YNNKEL (reference sequence). The CDR3 nucleotides read TGTGCCAGCAGCCCAAAGTGGCAGGGCTCTCAGCCCCAGCATTTT. It is translated as CASSPKWQGSQPQHF.

The chain is built from TRBV5-1 and TRBJ2-3; tentative D call: TRBD1 (5 bases). Trimming pared 9 bases from V and 4 bases from J, leaving 18 bases between. This CDR3 has 14 residues. In germline, CDR1 is SGHRS, CDR2 YFSETQ. CDR3: CATKPEGASDTQYF. Written as DNA, the CDR3 is TGCGCCACCAAACCCGAAGGGGCTTCAGATACGCAGTATTTT.